The rows below give T cell receptor beta chains drawn from one sample of a study of CD8+ T cells in alopecia areata. Generated by immunoSEQ multiplex PCR, the TCRdb table keeps only in-frame clones and is missing some. The repertoire consists of roughly 100,000 clones, with 44% occurring once and the leading ten covering roughly 18%. This specimen was CD8+ T cells sorted from blood, taken at week 24, from a patient treated with tofacitinib. The source is a human donor with alopecia areata. CDR3s include the opening cysteine and the closing phenylalanine or tryptophan. The D gene is left open where the match is weak. Expanded clones are given a class, and other clones once, few, many or no size at all.

>TRBV23-1|TRBJ2-7|TRBD1|few
CASYGTGNYEQYF
TGCGCCAGCTATGGGACAGGAAATTACGAGCAGTACTTC
>TRBV7-9|TRBJ2-1|TRBD1|few
CASSQAFGQDVFNEQFF
TGTGCCAGCAGCCAAGCCTTTGGACAGGACGTTTTCAATGAGCAGTTCTTC
>TRBV9|TRBJ2-7|-|-
CASSVASADEQYF
TGTGCCAGCAGCGTAGCGTCCGCCGACGAGCAGTACTTC
>TRBV5-1|TRBJ2-3|-|few
CASSLYAASTDTQYF
TGCGCCAGCAGCTTGTATGCGGCTAGCACAGATACGCAGTATTTT
>TRBV27|TRBJ2-5|-|-
CASSVGGLETQYF
TGTGCCAGCAGCGTTGGGGGCTTGGAGACCCAGTACTTC
>TRBV28|TRBJ2-2|-|-
CASSTGSTGELFF
TGTGCCAGCTCAACAGGGAGCACCGGGGAGCTGTTTTTT
>TRBV7-9|TRBJ1-1|-|few
CASSSLREMVNTEAFF
TGTGCCAGCAGCTCTCTGCGGGAGATGGTGAACACTGAAGCTTTCTTT
>TRBV7-9|TRBJ1-2|-|-
CASSRAALTKGYTF
TGTGCCAGCAGCCGGGCGGCCCTTACAAAGGGCTACACCTTC
>TRBV25-1|TRBJ2-7|-|-
CASSELTSYEQYF
TGTGCCAGCAGTGAATTGACGTCCTACGAGCAGTACTTC
>TRBV5-4|TRBJ1-1|-|-
CASSLASYTEAFF
TGTGCCAGCAGCTTGGCGAGCTACACTGAAGCTTTCTTT
>TRBV30|TRBJ1-2|-|-
CAWSVLGQYYGYTF
TGTGCCTGGAGTGTACTCGGACAGTACTATGGCTACACCTTC
>TRBV5-1|TRBJ2-7|-|-
CASSSGTGSGEQYF
TGCGCCAGCAGCTCCGGGACTGGGTCTGGGGAGCAGTACTTC
>TRBV27|TRBJ1-5|-|medium-sized
CASGGGAYSNQPQHF
TGTGCCAGCGGTGGAGGAGCTTATAGCAATCAGCCCCAGCATTTT
>TRBV27|TRBJ2-7|-|-
CASSLGPSTYEQYF
TGTGCCAGCAGTTTGGGGCCGTCGACCTACGAGCAGTACTTC
>TRBV4-1|TRBJ2-7|TRBD2|few
CASSRLADYEQYF
TGCGCCAGCAGCAGACTAGCGGACTACGAGCAGTACTTC
>TRBV7-2|TRBJ2-1|-|few
CASSHILNEQFF
TGTGCCAGCAGCCATATTCTAAATGAGCAGTTCTTC
>TRBV11-2|TRBJ2-4|TRBD2|-
CASSPTFRDYLAKNIQYF
TGTGCCAGCAGCCCTACGTTTCGGGACTACCTAGCCAAAAACATTCAGTACTTC
>TRBV27|TRBJ2-1|TRBD1|-
CASSYDRVEQFF
TGTGCCAGCAGTTACGACAGGGTTGAGCAGTTCTTC
>TRBV25-1|TRBJ2-7|-|-
CASSRSSYEQYF
TGTGCCAGCAGTAGATCCTCCTACGAGCAGTACTTC
>TRBV2|TRBJ2-7|TRBD2|once
CASSPGLAGAYEQYF
TGTGCCAGCAGCCCGGGACTAGCGGGGGCCTACGAGCAGTACTTC
>TRBV11-2|TRBJ2-3|TRBD2|few
CASSLGAGGTDTQYF
TGTGCCAGCAGCTTAGGTGCGGGAGGAACAGATACGCAGTATTTT
>TRBV7-2|TRBJ1-2|TRBD1|-
CASSLAAAGTEYGYTF
TGTGCCAGCAGCTTAGCTGCCGCCGGGACAGAGTATGGCTACACCTTC
>TRBV7-2|TRBJ2-5|-|-
CASSAKEYQETQYF
TGTGCCAGCAGCGCGAAGGAGTACCAAGAGACCCAGTACTTC
>TRBV4-1|TRBJ2-7|-|-
CASSQAPGGYEQYF
TGCGCCAGCAGCCAGGCCCCCGGGGGCTACGAGCAGTACTTC
>TRBV7-9|TRBJ1-1|-|-
CASSLGPGTSTEAFF
TGTGCCAGCAGCCTGGGGCCAGGAACGAGCACTGAAGCTTTCTTT
>TRBV4-1|TRBJ2-1|-|-
CASSQVSLAYNEQFF
TGCGCCAGCAGCCAAGTATCGCTTGCGTACAATGAGCAGTTCTTC
>TRBV29-1|TRBJ2-7|-|-
CSVEAGLPYEQYF
TGCAGCGTTGAGGCGGGCCTTCCCTACGAGCAGTACTTC
>TRBV29-1|TRBJ2-1|-|-
CSTRLNKQFF
TGCAGCACCCGACTTAATAAGCAGTTCTTC
>TRBV2|TRBJ1-6|-|-
CASSEERGGSPLHF
TGTGCCAGCAGTGAGGAGAGGGGCGGATCACCCCTCCACTTT
>TRBV13|TRBJ2-2|TRBD2|-
CASRIAGGANTGELFF
TGTGCCAGCAGGATTGCGGGAGGGGCGAACACCGGGGAGCTGTTTTTT
>TRBV11-2|TRBJ2-1|TRBD2|many
CASSLGLAGLRDEQFF
TGTGCCAGCAGCTTAGGGCTAGCGGGATTGCGGGATGAGCAGTTCTTC
>TRBV25-1|TRBJ2-1|TRBD1|-
CASSLGTGAYNEQFF
TGTGCCAGCAGCCTCGGGACAGGGGCCTACAATGAGCAGTTCTTC
>TRBV29-1|TRBJ2-7|-|-
CSVESGQGSSYEQYF
TGCAGCGTTGAATCCGGGCAGGGTAGCTCCTACGAGCAGTACTTC
>TRBV12-5|TRBJ2-6|-|few
CASGTAGANVLTF
TGTGCTAGTGGCACTGCTGGGGCCAACGTCCTGACTTTC
>TRBV29-1|TRBJ2-1|-|-
CSVLTGPGGEEQFF
TGCAGCGTTTTGACAGGGCCGGGGGGGGAGGAGCAGTTCTTC
>TRBV2|TRBJ1-5|-|-
CASRPTVVGSNQPQHF
TGTGCCAGCAGGCCGACGGTCGTCGGCAGCAATCAGCCCCAGCATTTT
>TRBV19|TRBJ2-4|-|-
CASTGGNIQYF
TGTGCCAGTACAGGCGGAAACATTCAGTACTTC
>TRBV27|TRBJ2-7|-|-
CASSLRTVFDEQYF
TGTGCCAGCAGTTTACGGACAGTGTTCGACGAGCAGTACTTC
>TRBV19|TRBJ2-3|-|-
CASRQDTGSSDTQYF
TGTGCCAGTAGACAGGACACGGGGAGCTCAGATACGCAGTATTTT
>TRBV5-1|TRBJ2-7|-|-
CASSFGAGLPGEQYF
TGCGCCAGCAGCTTCGGTGCGGGGCTCCCTGGCGAGCAGTACTTC
>TRBV5-1|TRBJ2-2|-|-
CASMPGTANTGELFF
TGCGCCAGCATGCCGGGGACCGCGAACACCGGGGAGCTGTTTTTT
>TRBV9|TRBJ2-3|-|-
CASSLRSSRGTDTQYF
TGTGCCAGCAGCCTCCGGTCTAGCCGAGGCACAGATACGCAGTATTTT
>TRBV7-8|TRBJ1-2|TRBD1|-
CASSEAGQGSGYTF
TGTGCCAGCAGCGAAGCGGGACAGGGGTCGGGCTACACCTTC
>TRBV29-1|TRBJ2-7|-|-
CSGRDNYEQYF
TGCAGCGGCCGGGACAACTACGAGCAGTACTTC
>TRBV6-1|TRBJ2-3|TRBD1|few
CASTETGTVPDTQYF
TGTGCCAGCACTGAAACCGGGACAGTTCCAGATACGCAGTATTTT
>TRBV2|TRBJ1-4|-|-
CASSEVPGEKLFF
TGTGCCAGCAGTGAGGTCCCGGGTGAAAAACTGTTTTTT
>TRBV6-5|TRBJ2-6|-|once
CASKGTISGANVLTF
TGTGCCAGCAAGGGAACAATCTCTGGGGCCAACGTCCTGACTTTC
>TRBV15|TRBJ2-3|TRBD2|few
CATSRDLLAGVSGDTQYF
TGTGCCACCAGCAGAGATCTTCTAGCGGGAGTATCGGGAGATACGCAGTATTTT